This T cell receptor beta chain came from a study of blood T cell repertoires in COVID-19 (dated by TCRdb to between 2020 and 2021). Concerning the study at large: The collaborator samples originated in the United States, Italy and Spain and spanned the acute and convalescent phases of COVID-19. The sample metadata nearly always contained a de-identified subject ID, COVID-19 status, age in years and sex. Where available, HLA class I and class II types were taken from metadata supplied by the sample provider and were not determined by assay-based typing. The dataset comprised deeply sampled blood TCRbeta repertoires from subjects exposed to, actively infected with, or recovered from COVID-19. The samples were drawn from two sources: the first 160 participants of the ongoing ImmuneRACE study, and 1,000 to 1,500 subjects contributed by 6 global collaborators. The material from the prospective study consisted of cDNA or gDNA derived from T cells, B-cell-depleted T cells, or PBMCs. The repertoires were made available in a free public database intended to serve as a resource for research on the immune response to SARS-CoV-2.

Broad study findings and their caveats: The quantity of clinical and demographic metadata differed by source and by participant and was supplied without curation.

CDR1 and CDR2, looked up from the germline V gene, are MNHEY and SVGAGI. The germline V end is reduced by 7 bases and the J end by 7 bases; junction bases left unmatched: 7. Measured from the cysteine to the phenylalanine, the CDR3 is 14 residues long. Only the CDR3 DNA is retained, 42 bases long and in frame from the first base. There are a few counts of this clone. This clone's antigen is unknown. No qualities accompany the bases; no much larger clone lies one base away. TCRbeta CDR3 regions were amplified from genomic DNA by means of the immunoSEQ Assay, a bias-controlled multiplex PCR. The authors processed their data as follows. The number of nucleated cells in each sample was estimated from the amplification of reference gene primers within the assay. To quantify the absolute abundance of each unique TCRbeta CDR3 rearrangement, sequence reads were collapsed and filtered. For each sample, productive Simpson clonality was calculated as the square root of Simpson's diversity index across productive rearrangements. What TCRdb holds here is the immuneACCESS table cut down to in-frame rearrangements. Part of the clones is not present; checked against another copy, under half of the missing clones reflect an unresolved V gene, and the others are unexplained. The V and J calls and clone size are taken from that table; D and trimming were inferred from the DNA. The sample records 100,000 to 150,000 clones, 85% of which are singletons. Jointly, the top ten make up 5% to 7.5% of the sample.

Each collaborating institution followed its own protocols to collect whole blood in K2EDTA tubes. Collaborator samples were shipped for TCRbeta analysis as frozen whole blood, isolated PBMCs, or DNA extracted from either sample type. The sequence was obtained from an elderly man with active or convalescent COVID-19. The sequenced sample consisted of peripheral blood. This sequence uses TRBV6-5 and TRBJ1-5, and TRBD1 aligns with 10 junction nucleotides. The CDR3 reads CASTTPTGGQPQHF. The DNA reads TGTGCCAGCACCACCCCGACAGGGGGCCAGCCCCAGCATTTT.